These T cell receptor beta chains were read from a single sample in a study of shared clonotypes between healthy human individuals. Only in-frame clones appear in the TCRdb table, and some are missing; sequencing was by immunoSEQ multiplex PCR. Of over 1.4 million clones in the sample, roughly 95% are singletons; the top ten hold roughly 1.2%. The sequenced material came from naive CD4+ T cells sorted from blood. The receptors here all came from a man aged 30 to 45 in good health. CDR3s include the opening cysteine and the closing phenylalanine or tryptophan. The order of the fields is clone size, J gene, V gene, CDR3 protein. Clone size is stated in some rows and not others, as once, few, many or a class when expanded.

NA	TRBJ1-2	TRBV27	CASRDRASNYGYTF
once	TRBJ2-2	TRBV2	CASTEVGSGELFF
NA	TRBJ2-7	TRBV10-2	CASSESLSGDGTYEQYF
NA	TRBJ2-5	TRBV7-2	CASSLARGLGITQETQYF
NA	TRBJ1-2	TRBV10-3	CAISDAGRGDYGYTF
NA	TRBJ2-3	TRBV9	CASSPSAGRTDTQYF
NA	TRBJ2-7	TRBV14	CASSHNTVRSYEQYF
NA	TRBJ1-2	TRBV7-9	CASSLGQGDGYTF
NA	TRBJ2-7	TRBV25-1	CASSEFVTAASYEQYF
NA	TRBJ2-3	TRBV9	CASSAVDTDTQYF
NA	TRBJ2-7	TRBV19	CASSLAHPSSEQYF
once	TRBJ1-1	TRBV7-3	CASSSTLRTEAFF
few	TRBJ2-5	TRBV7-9	CASSTTSLLETQYF
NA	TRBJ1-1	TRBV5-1	CASSLGPTGLGTEAFF
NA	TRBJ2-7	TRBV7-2	CASSLDLAIYEQYF
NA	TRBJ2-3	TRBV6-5	CASKRDTVVDTQYF
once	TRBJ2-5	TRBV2	CASSRLAGGEETQYF
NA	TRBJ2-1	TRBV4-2	CASSQVVGKPYNEQFF
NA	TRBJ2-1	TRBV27	CASSLSGEWAYNEQFF
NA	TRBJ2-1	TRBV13	CASSLTSGYNEQFF
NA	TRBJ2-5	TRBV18	CASSPRTEETQYF
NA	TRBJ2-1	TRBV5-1	CASSNTGTSGRASYNEQFF
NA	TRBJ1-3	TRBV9	CASSATGGVGNTIYF
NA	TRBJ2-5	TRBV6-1	CASSGGPQETQYF
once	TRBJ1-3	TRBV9	CASSGSLSSSGNTIYF
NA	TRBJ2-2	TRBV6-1	CASTPLGAGELFF
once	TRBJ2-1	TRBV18	CASSPEVAGAYNEQFF
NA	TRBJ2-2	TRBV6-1	CASSEFTTGELFF
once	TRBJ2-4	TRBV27	CASSLFPGQGAAKNIQYF
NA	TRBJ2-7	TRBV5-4	CASSKEVEVHEQYF
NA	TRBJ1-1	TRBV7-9	CASSKTGPAMEAFF
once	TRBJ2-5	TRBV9	CASSDGTASLQYF
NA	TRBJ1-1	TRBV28	CASSPTDRLFTEAFF
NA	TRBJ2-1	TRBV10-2	CASSGLLTSGRHEQFF
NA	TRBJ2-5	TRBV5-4	CASRQWEGETQYF
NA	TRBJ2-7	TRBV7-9	CASSARLAGGVEQYF
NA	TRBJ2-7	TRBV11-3	CASSLGPGGGGYEQYF